These 8 T cell receptor beta chains share one sample of origin, sequenced in a study of control samples from healthy donors and cancer patients. Assay: immunoSEQ multiplex PCR; the TCRdb copy retains only in-frame clones and omits some. The sample contains 90,000 or so clones, roughly nine tenths of which appear only once. Sequenced material: PBMCs. These receptors all come from a woman between 50 and 59 years old with colorectal cancer.

J is TRBJ1-6 and V is TRBV5-1; D gene unclear. From germline, CDR1 is SGHRS and CDR2 YFSETQ. V dropped 0 bases and J dropped 8 bases, with 9 bases sitting between them. This CDR3 comprises 14 residues. The CDR3 sequence is CASSLAFTDSPLHF. CDR3 bases: TGCGCCAGCAGCTTGGCTTTTACGGATTCACCCCTCCACTTT.

This clone was found a few times. The V gene is TRBV28, the J gene TRBJ2-3; 8 nucleotides match TRBD2. This CDR3 contains 14 residues. Germline CDR1 reads MDHEN; CDR2 reads SYDVKM. The V gene end was trimmed by 7 bases and the J gene end by 4 bases; junction bases not matched to a gene: 7. The CDR3 reads CASIGGGRADTQYF. Written as DNA, the CDR3 is TGTGCCAGCATAGGCGGGGGGCGCGCAGATACGCAGTATTTT.

This clone has more than one count but fewer than ten. The chain recombines TRBV10-1 with TRBJ1-2, with 11 bases lining up with TRBD1. The CDR3 is 15 amino acids. Trimming cost V 5 bases and J 0 bases; bases outside gene matches: 2. Germline CDR1 WNHNN, CDR2 SYGVQD (reference sequence). The chain's CDR3 is CASSPGQGANYGYTF. CDR3 DNA: TGCGCCAGCAGTCCGGGACAGGGGGCTAACTATGGCTACACCTTC.

This clone has just a few counts. The V gene is TRBV29-1, the J gene TRBJ2-3, with D unresolved. The CDR3 has 12 amino acids. V lost 3 bases and J 2 bases, leaving 6 bases between the germline ends. The germline CDR1 and CDR2 sequences are SQVTM and ANQGSEA. The CDR3 bases are TGCAGCGTTGACCCTACCACAGATACGCAGTATTTT. Encoded protein: CSVDPTTDTQYF.

Only one count was recorded for this clone. The rearrangement uses TRBV14 and TRBJ2-2; no firm D call. Germline CDR1 SGHDN, CDR2 FVKESK. The V end lost 3 bases, the J end lost 3 bases, and 8 bases lay between the germline ends. The CDR3 is 14 residues long. The CDR3 loop is CASSHGSYTGELFF. CDR3 coding DNA: TGTGCCAGCAGCCACGGGTCCTACACCGGGGAGCTGTTTTTT. Based on the CDR3 plus reference TRBV14 and TRBJ2-2, the full variable domain is EAGVTQFPSHSVIEKGQTVTLRCDPISGHDNLYWYRRVMGKEIKFLLHFVKESKQDESGMPNNRFLAERTGGTYSTLKVQPAELEDSGVYFCASSHGSYTGELFFGEGSRLTVL.

V is TRBV5-6 and J is TRBJ2-2; 11 bases align to TRBD2. This CDR3 has 15 residues. V was pared by 5 bases and J by 5 bases, with 5 bases of the junction left unmatched. The germline V gene has CDR1 SGHDT and CDR2 YYEEEE. The CDR3 reads CASRRGLAATGELFF. In DNA form, the CDR3 reads TGTGCCAGCAGGAGGGGACTAGCGGCGACCGGGGAGCTGTTTTTT.

This chain joins TRBV28 and TRBJ2-7; possible D gene TRBD2, 6 bases. CDR1 and CDR2 (germline): MDHEN, SYDVKM. The CDR3 has 11 residues. The V end lost 5 bases, the J end lost 9 bases, and 11 bases lay between the germline ends. Here the CDR3 DNA reads TGTGCCAGCAGTCTAAGCGGGCGGCAGTACGTC. The encoded protein is CASSLSGRQYV.

V usage is TRBV10-2 and J usage is TRBJ2-2; TRBD2 is a possible D gene (5 bases). Germline CDR1 reads WSHSY; CDR2 reads SAAADI. This CDR3 spans 13 amino acids. V lost 0 bases and J 8 bases, leaving 7 bases between the germline ends. The CDR3, as DNA: TGCGCCAGCAGTGAGTCGGACTTGGGGGAGCTGTTTTTT. Amino acids: CASSESDLGELFF.